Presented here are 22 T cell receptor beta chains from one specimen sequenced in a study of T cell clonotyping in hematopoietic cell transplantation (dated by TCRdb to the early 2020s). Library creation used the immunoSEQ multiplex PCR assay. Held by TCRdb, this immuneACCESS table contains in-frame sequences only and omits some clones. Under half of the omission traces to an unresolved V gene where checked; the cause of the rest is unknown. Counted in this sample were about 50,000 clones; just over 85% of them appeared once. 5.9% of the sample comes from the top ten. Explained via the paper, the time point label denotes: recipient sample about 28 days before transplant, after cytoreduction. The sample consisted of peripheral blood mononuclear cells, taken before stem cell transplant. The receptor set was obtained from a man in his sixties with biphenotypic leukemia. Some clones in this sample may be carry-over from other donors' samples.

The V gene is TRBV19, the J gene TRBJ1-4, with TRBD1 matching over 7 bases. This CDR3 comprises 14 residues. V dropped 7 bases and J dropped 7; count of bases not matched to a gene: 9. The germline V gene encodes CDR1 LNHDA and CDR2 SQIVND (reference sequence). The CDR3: CASTARDSSEKLFF. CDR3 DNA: TGTGCCAGTACGGCCCGGGACAGTAGTGAAAAACTGTTTTTT.

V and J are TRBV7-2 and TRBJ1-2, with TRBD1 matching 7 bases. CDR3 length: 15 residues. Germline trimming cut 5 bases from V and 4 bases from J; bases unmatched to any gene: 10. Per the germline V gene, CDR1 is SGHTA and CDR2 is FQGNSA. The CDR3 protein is CASSGSAGGTYGYTF. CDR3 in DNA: TGTGCCAGCAGCGGCTCGGCAGGGGGAACCTATGGCTACACCTTC.

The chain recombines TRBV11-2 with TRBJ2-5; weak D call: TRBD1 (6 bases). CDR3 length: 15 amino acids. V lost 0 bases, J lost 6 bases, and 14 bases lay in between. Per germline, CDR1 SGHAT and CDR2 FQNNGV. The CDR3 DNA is TGTGCCAGCAGCTTAGACCCGATACAGGGAAAGACCCAGTACTTC. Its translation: CASSLDPIQGKTQYF.

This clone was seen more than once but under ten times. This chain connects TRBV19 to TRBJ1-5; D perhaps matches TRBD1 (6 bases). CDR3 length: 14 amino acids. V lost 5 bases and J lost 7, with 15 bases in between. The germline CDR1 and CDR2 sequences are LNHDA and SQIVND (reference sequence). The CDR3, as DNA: TGTGCCAGTAGTGGAGGGGGTTTAAGGCAGCCCCAGCATTTT. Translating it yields CASSGGGLRQPQHF.

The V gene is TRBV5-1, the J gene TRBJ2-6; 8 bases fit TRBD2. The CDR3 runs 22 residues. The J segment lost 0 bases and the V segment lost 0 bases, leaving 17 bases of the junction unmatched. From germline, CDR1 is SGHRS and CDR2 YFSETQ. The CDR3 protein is CASSLVGRRGAGPPSGANVLTF. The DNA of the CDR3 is TGCGCCAGCAGCTTGGTAGGCAGGCGGGGGGCCGGACCTCCCTCTGGGGCCAACGTCCTGACTTTC. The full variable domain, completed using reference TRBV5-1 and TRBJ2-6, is KAGVTQTPRYLIKTRGQQVTLSCSPISGHRSVSWYQQTPGQGLQFLFEYFSETQRNKGNFPGRFSGRQFSNSRSEMNVSTLELGDSALYLCASSLVGRRGAGPPSGANVLTFGAGSRLTVL.

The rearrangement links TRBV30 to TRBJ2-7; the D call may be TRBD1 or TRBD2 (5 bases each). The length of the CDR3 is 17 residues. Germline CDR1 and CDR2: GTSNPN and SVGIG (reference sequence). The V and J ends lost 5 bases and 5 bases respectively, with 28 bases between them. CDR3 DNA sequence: TGTGCCTGGGACCGAGGGGCCTCGGGGTTGGGTGGTGACGAGCAGTACTTC. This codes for CAWDRGASGLGGDEQYF.

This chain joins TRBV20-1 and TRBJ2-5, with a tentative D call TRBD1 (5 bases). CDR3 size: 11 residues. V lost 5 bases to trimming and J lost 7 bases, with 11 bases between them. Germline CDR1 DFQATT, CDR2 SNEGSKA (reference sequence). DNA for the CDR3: TGCAGTGCTCCGTGGGGCGGGACCCAGTACTTC. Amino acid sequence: CSAPWGGTQYF.

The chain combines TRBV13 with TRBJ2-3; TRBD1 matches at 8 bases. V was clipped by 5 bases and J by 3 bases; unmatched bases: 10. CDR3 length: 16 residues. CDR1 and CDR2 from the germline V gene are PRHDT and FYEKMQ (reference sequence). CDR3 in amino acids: CASSRLRDRLTDTQYF. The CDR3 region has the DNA TGTGCCAGCAGCCGCCTCCGGGACAGGTTAACAGATACGCAGTATTTT. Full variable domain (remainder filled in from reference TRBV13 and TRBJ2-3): AAGVIQSPRHLIKEKRETATLKCYPIPRHDTVYWYQQGPGQDPQFLISFYEKMQSDKGSIPDRFSAQQFSDYHSELNMSSLELGDSALYFCASSRLRDRLTDTQYFGPGTRLTVL.

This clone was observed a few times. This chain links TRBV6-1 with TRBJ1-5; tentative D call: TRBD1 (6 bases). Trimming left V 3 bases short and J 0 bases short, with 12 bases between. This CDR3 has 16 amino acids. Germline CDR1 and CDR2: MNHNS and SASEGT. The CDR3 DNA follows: TGTGCCAGCAGTGATTTGGGGGCTTATAGCAATCAGCCCCAGCATTTT. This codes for CASSDLGAYSNQPQHF.

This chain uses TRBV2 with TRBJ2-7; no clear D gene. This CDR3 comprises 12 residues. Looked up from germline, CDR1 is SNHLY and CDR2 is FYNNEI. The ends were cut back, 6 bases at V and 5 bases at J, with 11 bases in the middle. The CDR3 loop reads CASSPRYHEQYF. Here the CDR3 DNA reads TGTGCCAGCAGCCCCAGGTACCACGAGCAGTACTTC.

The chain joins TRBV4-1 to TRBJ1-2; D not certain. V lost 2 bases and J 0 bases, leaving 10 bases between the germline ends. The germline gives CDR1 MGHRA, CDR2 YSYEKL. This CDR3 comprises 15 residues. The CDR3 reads CASSQPRTANYGYTF. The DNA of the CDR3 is TGCGCCAGCAGCCAACCCCGGACTGCTAACTATGGCTACACCTTC.

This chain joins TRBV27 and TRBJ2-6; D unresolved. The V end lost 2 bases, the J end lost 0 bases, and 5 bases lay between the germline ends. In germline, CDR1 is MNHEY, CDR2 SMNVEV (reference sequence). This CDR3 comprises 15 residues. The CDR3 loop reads CASSLDFSGANVLTF. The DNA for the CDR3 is TGTGCCAGCAGTTTAGACTTCTCTGGGGCCAACGTCCTGACTTTC.

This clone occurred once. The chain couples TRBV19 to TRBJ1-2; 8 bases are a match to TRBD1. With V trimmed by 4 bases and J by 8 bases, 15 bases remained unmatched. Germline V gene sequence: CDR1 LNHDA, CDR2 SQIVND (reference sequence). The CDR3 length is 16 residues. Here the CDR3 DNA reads TGTGCCAGTAGTACCCCCCGGACAGGGTATTTGATCGGCTACACCTTC. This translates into CASSTPRTGYLIGYTF. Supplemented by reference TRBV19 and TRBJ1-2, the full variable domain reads DGGITQSPKYLFRKEGQNVTLSCEQNLNHDAMYWYRQDPGQGLRLIYYSQIVNDFQKGDIAEGYSVSREKKESFPLTVTSAQKNPTAFYLCASSTPRTGYLIGYTFGSGTRLTVV.

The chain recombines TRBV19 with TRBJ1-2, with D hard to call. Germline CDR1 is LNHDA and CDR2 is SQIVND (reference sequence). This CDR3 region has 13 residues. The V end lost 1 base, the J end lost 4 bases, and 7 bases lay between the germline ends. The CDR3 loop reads CASSIGSSYGYTF. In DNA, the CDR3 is TGTGCCAGTAGTATAGGATCCAGCTATGGCTACACCTTC.

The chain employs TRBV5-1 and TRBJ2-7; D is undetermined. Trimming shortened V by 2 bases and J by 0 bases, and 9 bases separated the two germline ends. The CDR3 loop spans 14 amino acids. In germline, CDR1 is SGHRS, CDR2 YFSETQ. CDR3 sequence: CASSFLDGSYEQYF. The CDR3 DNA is TGCGCCAGCAGCTTCTTGGACGGCTCCTACGAGCAGTACTTC.

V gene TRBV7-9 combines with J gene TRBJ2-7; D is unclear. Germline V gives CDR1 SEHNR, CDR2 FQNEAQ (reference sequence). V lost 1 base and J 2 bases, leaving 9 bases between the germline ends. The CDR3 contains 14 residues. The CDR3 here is CASSLVQRTYEQYF. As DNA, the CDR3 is TGTGCCAGCAGCTTAGTTCAGAGAACCTACGAGCAGTACTTC.

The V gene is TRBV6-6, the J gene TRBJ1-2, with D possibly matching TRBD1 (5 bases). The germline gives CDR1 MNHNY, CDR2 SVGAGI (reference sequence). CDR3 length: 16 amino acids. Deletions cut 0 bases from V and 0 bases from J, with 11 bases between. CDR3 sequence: CASSYSGTPANYGYTF. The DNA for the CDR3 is TGTGCCAGCAGTTACTCGGGGACTCCAGCTAACTATGGCTACACCTTC.

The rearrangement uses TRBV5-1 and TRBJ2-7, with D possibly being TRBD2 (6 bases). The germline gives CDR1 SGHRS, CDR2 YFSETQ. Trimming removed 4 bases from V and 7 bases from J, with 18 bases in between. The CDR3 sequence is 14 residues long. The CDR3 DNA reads TGCGCCAGCAGCCCGTCGGAGGGCCTTGGGGAGCAGTACTTC. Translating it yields CASSPSEGLGEQYF.

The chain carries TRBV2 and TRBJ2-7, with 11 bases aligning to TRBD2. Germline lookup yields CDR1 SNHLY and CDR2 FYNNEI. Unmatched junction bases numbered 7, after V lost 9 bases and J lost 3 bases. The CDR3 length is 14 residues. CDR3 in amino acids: CASQWGTSGYEQYF. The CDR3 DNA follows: TGTGCCAGTCAGTGGGGGACTAGCGGCTACGAGCAGTACTTC.

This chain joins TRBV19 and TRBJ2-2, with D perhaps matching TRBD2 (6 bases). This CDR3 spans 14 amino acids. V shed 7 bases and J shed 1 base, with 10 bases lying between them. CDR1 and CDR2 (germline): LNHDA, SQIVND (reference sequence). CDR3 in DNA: TGTGCCAGTACCCCCGGGAGGAACACCGGGGAGCTGTTTTTT. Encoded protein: CASTPGRNTGELFF. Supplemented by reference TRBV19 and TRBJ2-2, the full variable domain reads DGGITQSPKYLFRKEGQNVTLSCEQNLNHDAMYWYRQDPGQGLRLIYYSQIVNDFQKGDIAEGYSVSREKKESFPLTVTSAQKNPTAFYLCASTPGRNTGELFFGEGSRLTVL.

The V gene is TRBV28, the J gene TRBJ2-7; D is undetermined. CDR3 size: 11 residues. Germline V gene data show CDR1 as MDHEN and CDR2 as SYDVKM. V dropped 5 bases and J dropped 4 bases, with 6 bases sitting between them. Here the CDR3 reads CASSHGYEQYF. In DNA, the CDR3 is TGTGCCAGCAGTCACGGGTACGAGCAGTACTTC.

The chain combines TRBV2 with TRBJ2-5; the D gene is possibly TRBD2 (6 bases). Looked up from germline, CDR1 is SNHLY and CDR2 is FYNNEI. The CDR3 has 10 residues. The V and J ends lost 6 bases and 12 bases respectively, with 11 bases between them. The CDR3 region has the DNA TGTGCCAGCAGAGTAGCGGAAGAGTACTTC. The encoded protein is CASRVAEEYF. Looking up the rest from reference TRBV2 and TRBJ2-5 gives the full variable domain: EPEVTQTPSHQVTQMGQEVILRCVPISNHLYFYWYRQILGQKVEFLVSFYNNEISEKSEIFDDQFSVERPDGSNFTLKIRSTKLEDSAMYFCASRVAEEYFGPGTRLLVL.